The 22 T cell receptor beta chains in this list originate from one sample, sequenced in a study of blood T cell repertoires in COVID-19. Using immunoSEQ multiplex PCR, the repertoire was profiled, and TCRdb retains in-frame clones only, with some absent. The table shows fewer than 350,000 clones, with around 90% occurring only once. Input material: PBMCs or T cells enriched from blood (not recorded which). The source of these receptors is a woman aged 25-40 years with acute COVID-19.

The rearrangement links TRBV14 to TRBJ1-4, with D tentatively TRBD1 (6 bases). The length of the CDR3 is 15 residues. Germline V CDR1 and CDR2: SGHDN, FVKESK. With 4 bases removed from V and 7 bases from J, the gap between germline ends came to 16 bases. In DNA form, the CDR3 reads TGTGCCAGCAGCCTAAGGCAGGGGAAGGCTGAAAAACTGTTTTTT. The encoded protein is CASSLRQGKAEKLFF. Supplemented by reference TRBV14 and TRBJ1-4, the full variable domain reads EAGVTQFPSHSVIEKGQTVTLRCDPISGHDNLYWYRRVMGKEIKFLLHFVKESKQDESGMPNNRFLAERTGGTYSTLKVQPAELEDSGVYFCASSLRQGKAEKLFFGSGTQLSVL.

V gene TRBV18 combines with J gene TRBJ1-6, with D possibly being TRBD1 (5 bases). Germline V lookup: CDR1 KGHSH, CDR2 LQKENI. V lost 2 bases and J 8 bases, leaving 13 bases between the germline ends. The CDR3 spans 15 residues. In DNA, the CDR3 is TGTGCCAGCTCACCAACTCAGACAGACCATTCACCCCTCCACTTT. The encoded protein is CASSPTQTDHSPLHF.

The rearrangement uses TRBV27 and TRBJ1-1; D is undetermined. This CDR3 has 12 residues. V was cut by 3 bases and J by 7 bases, with 9 bases left in between. CDR1 is MNHEY, CDR2 SMNVEV, per germline (reference sequence). CDR3 nucleotides: TGTGCCAGCAGTTTGGGAGGGCGTGAAGCTTTCTTT. Residues: CASSLGGREAFF.

The V gene is TRBV6-5, the J gene TRBJ2-5; weak D call: TRBD1 (5 bases). The germline V gene encodes CDR1 MNHEY and CDR2 SVGAGI. V was pared by 6 bases and J by 4 bases, with 18 bases between. The CDR3 has 15 amino acids. CDR3 DNA: TGTGCCAGCAGCCCCCGCGTCCAGGGCGGAGAGACCCAGTACTTC. It yields the protein CASSPRVQGGETQYF.

CDR3 in amino acids: CSASLGLEAFF. CDR3 coding DNA: TGCAGTGCTAGTCTAGGTCTTGAAGCTTTCTTT. The genes are TRBV20-1 and TRBJ1-1; the D is unclear. The germline V gene encodes CDR1 DFQATT and CDR2 SNEGSKA (reference sequence). The CDR3 is 11 amino acids. Trimming cost V 3 bases and J 7 bases, with 9 bases left between them.

This chain links TRBV18 with TRBJ2-7, with 9 bases identical to TRBD1. After removal of 3 bases from V and 2 bases from J, the junction contained 8 bases not matched to a gene. Germline lookup yields CDR1 KGHSH and CDR2 LQKENI. The CDR3 is 16 residues long. The CDR3 loop is CASSPTGTGYPYEQYF. The CDR3 DNA reads as TGTGCCAGCTCACCCACCGGGACAGGGTATCCCTACGAGCAGTACTTC.

V gene TRBV28 combines with J gene TRBJ1-1; TRBD1 agrees at 7 bases. Trimming took 5 bases from V and 1 from J; bases not matched to a gene: 7. Germline CDR1 MDHEN, CDR2 SYDVKM. This CDR3 contains 15 residues. This CDR3 is CASSRPGQRNTEAFF. CDR3 nucleotides: TGTGCCAGCAGTCGACCGGGACAGAGGAACACTGAAGCTTTCTTT. The complete variable domain, with remaining parts taken from reference TRBV28 and TRBJ1-1, reads DVKVTQSSRYLVKRTGEKVFLECVQDMDHENMFWYRQDPGLGLRLIYFSYDVKMKEKGDIPEGYSVSREKKERFSLILESASTNQTSMYLCASSRPGQRNTEAFFGQGTRLTVV.

The rearrangement joins TRBV5-8 to TRBJ2-7; TRBD2 aligns across 7 bases. V lost 1 base to trimming and J lost 1 base; unmatched junction nucleotides: 2. CDR1 and CDR2 from the germline V gene are SGHTS and YDEGEE. There are 14 residues in the CDR3. This CDR3 reads CASSLRGGSYEQYF. CDR3 bases: TGTGCCAGCAGCTTGAGGGGAGGGTCCTACGAGCAGTACTTC.

The chain uses TRBV19 and TRBJ1-1; D is unresolved. Germline CDR1 and CDR2: LNHDA and SQIVND (reference sequence). This CDR3 is built from 12 residues. Trimming cost V 6 bases and J 12 bases, with 17 bases left between them. The CDR3 reads CASSREGFRTFF. In DNA form, the CDR3 reads TGTGCCAGTAGCCGGGAAGGCTTCAGGACTTTCTTT.

The chain links TRBV7-3 to TRBJ2-2; 9 bases align to TRBD2. Germline-derived CDR1 and CDR2 are SGHTA and FQGTGA. The CDR3 consists of 14 residues. V was pared by 6 bases and J by 7 bases, with 6 bases of the junction left unmatched. CDR3 in amino acids: CASSAGGLGGELFF. DNA for the CDR3: TGTGCCAGCAGTGCGGGAGGGCTCGGCGGGGAGCTGTTTTTT.

The chain recombines TRBV23-1 with TRBJ2-7; the match to TRBD2 covers 7 bases. TRBV23-1 is an open reading frame, and its role is uncertain. With V trimmed by 10 bases and J by 0 bases, 9 bases remained unmatched. This CDR3 contains 14 residues. CDR3 bases: TGCGCCATCTACGGGCCTAGCGGCTCCTACGAGCAGTACTTC. Protein product: CAIYGPSGSYEQYF.

V gene TRBV19 combines with J gene TRBJ2-1; TRBD2 agrees at 15 bases. This CDR3 is 19 amino acids long. V gave up 4 bases and J gave up 9 bases; unmatched junction bases: 16. The germline gives CDR1 LNHDA, CDR2 SQIVND (reference sequence). The CDR3 DNA reads TGTGCCAGTAGTAGGGGACAAACTAGGACTAGCGGGAGGGCCTCTGAGCAGTTCTTC. This sequence encodes CASSRGQTRTSGRASEQFF. Supplemented by reference TRBV19 and TRBJ2-1, the full variable domain reads DGGITQSPKYLFRKEGQNVTLSCEQNLNHDAMYWYRQDPGQGLRLIYYSQIVNDFQKGDIAEGYSVSREKKESFPLTVTSAQKNPTAFYLCASSRGQTRTSGRASEQFFGPGTRLTVL.

The chain couples TRBV19 to TRBJ1-2; D gene uncertain. CDR1 and CDR2 (germline): LNHDA, SQIVND (reference sequence). The V gene lost 3 bases and the J gene lost 3 bases, with 8 bases spanning the gap. CDR3 length: 13 amino acids. CDR3 nucleotide sequence: TGTGCCAGTAGTATGTGGGGAGACTATGGCTACACCTTC. Translated: CASSMWGDYGYTF.

The CDR3 sequence is CAWRLKTANYGYTF. The DNA of the CDR3 is TGTGCCTGGAGATTGAAGACTGCTAACTATGGCTACACCTTC. The chain employs TRBV30 and TRBJ1-2; D uncertain. The CDR3 extends over 14 amino acids. Trimming removed 3 bases at V and 0 bases at J, with 11 bases between. Germline V gene sequence: CDR1 GTSNPN, CDR2 SVGIG (reference sequence). Drawing the rest from reference TRBV30 and TRBJ1-2, the complete variable domain is SQTIHQWPATLVQPVGSPLSLECTVEGTSNPNLYWYRQAAGRGLQLLFYSVGIGQISSEVPQNLSASRPQDRQFILSSKKLLLSDSGFYLCAWRLKTANYGYTFGSGTRLTVV.

This clone was detected only once. The rearrangement links TRBV4-1 to TRBJ2-2; possibly TRBD1 for D (5 bases). Germline CDR1 is MGHRA and CDR2 is YSYEKL. The CDR3 consists of 15 residues. The V end lost 0 bases, the J end lost 5 bases, and 10 bases lay between the germline ends. The CDR3 here is CASSQEGRVTGELFF. CDR3 DNA: TGCGCCAGCAGCCAAGAAGGCAGGGTTACCGGGGAGCTGTTTTTT.

The rearrangement uses TRBV3-1 (or the pseudogene TRBV3-2) and TRBJ1-3; 7 bases fit TRBD1. CDR1 is LGHDT, CDR2 YNNKEL, per germline (reference sequence). Trimming took 5 bases from V and 3 from J; bases not matched to a gene: 7. This CDR3 comprises 15 residues. The CDR3 DNA reads TGTGCCAGCAGCTCCCGACAGGGATTTGGAAACACCATATATTTT. Its protein product is CASSSRQGFGNTIYF.

V usage is TRBV27 and J usage is TRBJ1-2; D gene unclear. Trimming removed 5 bases at V and 6 bases at J, with 19 bases between. From germline, CDR1 is MNHEY and CDR2 SMNVEV (reference sequence). CDR3 size: 15 residues. CDR3 region: CASSPGWQELDGYTF. The CDR3 DNA is TGTGCCAGCAGTCCTGGCTGGCAGGAACTCGATGGCTACACCTTC.

The V call is TRBV5-1, the J call TRBJ2-3; the D gene is possibly TRBD2 (5 bases). This CDR3 is 15 amino acids long. CDR1 SGHRS and CDR2 YFSETQ come from the germline V gene. With 0 bases removed from V and 0 bases from J, the gap between germline ends came to 8 bases. The DNA for the CDR3 is TGCGCCAGCAGCTTGGTAGCGTACAGCACAGATACGCAGTATTTT. Its protein product is CASSLVAYSTDTQYF.

The chain recombines TRBV5-4 with TRBJ1-6; TRBD1 aligns across 7 bases. V lost 4 bases to trimming and J lost 5 bases; unmatched junction nucleotides: 9. CDR1 is SGHNT, CDR2 YYREEE, per germline (reference sequence). This CDR3 is built from 16 residues. In DNA, the CDR3 is TGTGCCAGCAGCACGGCCCCGGGACAGAATAATTCACCCCTCCACTTT. Protein product: CASSTAPGQNNSPLHF.

This sequence joins TRBV11-3 and TRBJ1-1; no clear D. The ends were cut back, 3 bases at V and 7 bases at J, with 12 bases in the middle. Germline V lookup: CDR1 SGHNT, CDR2 YENEEA. There are 13 residues in the CDR3. The CDR3 DNA is TGTGCCAGCAGCTTCGGGGAGGAGGATGAAGCTTTCTTT. It encodes CASSFGEEDEAFF. Variable domain in full (rest from reference TRBV11-3 and TRBJ1-1): EAGVVQSPRYKIIEKKQPVAFWCNPISGHNTLYWYLQNLGQGPELLIRYENEEAVDDSQLPKDRFSAERLKGVDSTLKIQPAELGDSAVYLCASSFGEEDEAFFGQGTRLTVV.

The chain recombines TRBV20-1 with TRBJ2-2; 13 bases map to TRBD2. The CDR3 is 19 amino acids. With 3 bases clipped from V and 4 bases from J, the junction kept 14 bases outside the gene matches. Germline CDR1 is DFQATT and CDR2 is SNEGSKA (reference sequence). CDR3: CSASISTSGRAGVTGELFF. In nucleotides, the CDR3 is TGCAGTGCTAGTATAAGTACTAGCGGGAGGGCCGGTGTCACCGGGGAGCTGTTTTTT.

The chain has TRBV11-2 and TRBJ2-5; D is possibly TRBD2 (5 bases). The CDR3 runs 15 residues. The germline gives CDR1 SGHAT, CDR2 FQNNGV. Trimming left V 3 bases short and J 3 bases short, with 14 bases between. CDR3 amino acids: CASSFQTSGEETQYF. The CDR3, as DNA: TGTGCCAGCAGCTTCCAAACCTCCGGGGAAGAGACCCAGTACTTC.